One sample yielded the 30 T cell receptor beta chains listed below, sequenced in a study of early T cells in non-severe SARS-CoV-2 infection. TCRdb recomputed calls from the 5' RACE reads with MiXCR, one row per CDR3 protein. The sample lists approximately 52,000 distinct CDR3 sequences, around 8% occurring once. Input material: whole blood. Receptors originate from an adult who was a healthcare worker with PCR-confirmed SARS-CoV-2 infection or an uninfected control (not recorded which).

This clonotype has just a few counts. The V call is TRBV5-8, the J call TRBJ2-1; D ambiguous. The germline gives CDR1 SGHTS, CDR2 YDEGEE. The V end was cut by 1 base, the J end by 15 bases, with 11 bases between. The CDR3 has 11 amino acids. Here the CDR3 DNA reads TGTGCCAGCAGCTTGTCGGGTGAAAGGTTCTTC. Translated: CASSLSGERFF.

The sample holds a few counts of this clonotype. The chain uses TRBV18 and TRBJ2-3, with TRBD1 as a possible D gene (5 bases). Germline loops: CDR1 KGHSH, CDR2 LQKENI. V was cut by 2 bases and J by 4 bases, with 7 bases left in between. The CDR3 contains 13 residues. CDR3 bases: TGTGCCAGCTCACCAGGGGCTGCAGATACGCAGTATTTT. It specifies CASSPGAADTQYF.

The rearrangement links TRBV6-4 to TRBJ2-7, with a possible D match to TRBD1 (5 bases). The CDR3 loop spans 15 amino acids. V shed 8 bases and J shed 5 bases, with 22 bases lying between them. Germline assignment: CDR1 MRHNA and CDR2 SNTAGT. CDR3 nucleotides: TGTGCCAGCTCTGAAAAAGAGCAGGGTGAGCACGAGCAGTACTTC. This translates into CASSEKEQGEHEQYF.

The chain combines TRBV2 with TRBJ2-4, with D perhaps TRBD1 or TRBD2 (6 bases each). Trimming removed 7 bases from V and 1 base from J, with 14 bases in between. There are 15 residues in the CDR3. Germline values: CDR1 SNHLY, CDR2 FYNNEI. For the CDR3, the DNA is TGTGCCAGCATGATCCGGGGGCGCGCCAAAAACATTCAGTACTTC. This sequence encodes CASMIRGRAKNIQYF.

The rearrangement joins TRBV3-1 to TRBJ2-4, with a possible D match to TRBD2 (6 bases). Trimming shortened V by 4 bases and J by 8 bases, and 15 bases separated the two germline ends. The CDR3 contains 14 residues. The germline gives CDR1 LGHDT, CDR2 YNNKEL (reference sequence). The CDR3 spells CASSPRPGGDIQYF. The CDR3, as DNA: TGTGCCAGCAGCCCGCGGCCCGGAGGGGACATTCAGTACTTC.

This clonotype was counted only a few times. Relative to the germline gene, one junction end is altered; a read error may explain this. The DNA of the CDR3 is TGCGCCAGCAGCCCCGATGAGGTGAGAGCGAACACTGAAGTTTTCTTT. Amino acids: CASSPDEVRANTEVFF. This chain links TRBV5-1 with TRBJ1-1; no clear D. This CDR3 contains 16 residues. CDR1 is SGHRS and CDR2 is YFSETQ in the germline V gene.

The gene calls are TRBV3-1 and TRBJ1-2, with 9 bases aligning to TRBD1. V dropped 3 bases and J dropped 0; count of bases not matched to a gene: 11. Germline CDR1 LGHDT, CDR2 YNNKEL (reference sequence). This CDR3 has 18 amino acids. CDR3 DNA sequence: TGTGCCAGCAGCCATCTCCGGGACAGGGCCAAACCTAACTATGGCTACACCTTC. Translated: CASSHLRDRAKPNYGYTF.

There are many counts of this clonotype. V is TRBV11-2 and J is TRBJ2-7, with 11 bases lining up with TRBD2. V was pared by 5 bases and J by 5 bases, with 5 bases of the junction left unmatched. The CDR3 length is 14 residues. Germline V gives CDR1 SGHAT, CDR2 FQNNGV. CDR3 nucleotide sequence: TGTGCCAGCAGCCTCACTAGCGGGGGCAACGAGCAGTACTTC. As protein: CASSLTSGGNEQYF.

The rearrangement uses TRBV5-1 and TRBJ1-2; D is possibly TRBD1 (5 bases). From germline, CDR1 is SGHRS and CDR2 YFSETQ. V was pared by 5 bases and J by 6 bases, with 14 bases between. The CDR3 totals 13 residues. Written as DNA, the CDR3 is TGCGCCAGCAGTTACCAGGGAGATAATGGCTACACCTTC. It translates to CASSYQGDNGYTF.

This clonotype was seen a handful of times. This chain connects TRBV5-6 to TRBJ2-5; 9 bases agree with TRBD1. The CDR3 has 18 amino acids. Germline CDR1 and CDR2: SGHDT and YYEEEE. V shed 2 bases, J shed 1 base, and the junction held 12 bases outside the gene matches. The DNA of the CDR3 is TGTGCCAGCAGCTTACCGGGACAGGGAACTTCGGTCCAAGAGACCCAGTACTTC. It codes for CASSLPGQGTSVQETQYF.

Only a few counts were recorded for this clonotype. The genes are TRBV6-5 and TRBJ1-3, with D unresolved. Trimming removed 5 bases from V and 0 bases from J, with 14 bases in between. Germline V gene data show CDR1 as MNHEY and CDR2 as SVGAGI. The CDR3 is made up of 16 amino acids. CDR3 amino acids: CASSTLRWTSGNTIYF. The CDR3 DNA sequence: TGTGCCAGCAGTACCCTCCGTTGGACCTCTGGAAACACCATATATTTT.

This clonotype was seen repeatedly, ten times or more. V and J are TRBV18 and TRBJ1-5, with a possible D match to TRBD1 (5 bases). The CDR3 sequence is 13 residues long. The germline CDR1 and CDR2 sequences are KGHSH and LQKENI. V lost 5 bases and J 4 bases, leaving 9 bases between the germline ends. This chain's CDR3 is CASSSQGNQPQHF. CDR3 nucleotides: TGTGCCAGCTCATCCCAGGGAAATCAGCCCCAGCATTTT. Filled out from reference TRBV18 and TRBJ1-5, the complete variable domain reads NAGVMQNPRHLVRRRGQEARLRCSPMKGHSHVYWYRQLPEEGLKFMVYLQKENIIDESGMPKERFSAEFPKEGPSILRIQQVVRGDSAAYFCASSSQGNQPQHFGDGTRLSIL.

This clonotype was seen more than once but under ten times. V and J are TRBV29-1 and TRBJ2-5; D ambiguous. The CDR3 loop spans 12 amino acids. The V end was cut by 4 bases, the J end by 0 bases, with 6 bases between. Germline V gene data show CDR1 as SQVTM and CDR2 as ANQGSEA. CDR3 sequence: CSVVTNQETQYF. Here the CDR3 DNA reads TGCAGCGTTGTGACAAACCAAGAGACCCAGTACTTC.

The sample holds a few counts of this clonotype. This chain links TRBV7-2 with TRBJ2-7; the match to TRBD2 covers 11 bases. This CDR3 has 19 residues. CDR1 and CDR2 (germline): SGHTA, FQGNSA. With V trimmed by 2 bases and J by 1 base, 13 bases remained unmatched. In DNA form, the CDR3 reads TGTGCCAGCAGCTTAAGCCCCCTCCTAGCGGGAGGTTTTTCCTACGAGCAGTACTTC. Its translation: CASSLSPLLAGGFSYEQYF.

This clonotype was seen more than once but under ten times. The germline gene is not matched at one end of the junction; a read error may be the cause. The chain has TRBV6-5 and TRBJ2-2; D assignment may be TRBD1 or TRBD2 (5 bases each). This CDR3 spans 12 amino acids. The germline gives CDR1 MNHEY, CDR2 SVGAGI. The CDR3, as DNA: TGTGCCACCCTGGGACCAACCGGGGAGCTTTTTTTT. Protein: CATLGPTGELFF.

This clonotype was counted a few times. This chain uses TRBV5-1 with TRBJ1-1; possibly TRBD1 for D (5 bases). Trimming removed 3 bases at V and 1 base at J, with 10 bases between. The CDR3 runs 14 residues. Germline-derived CDR1 and CDR2 are SGHRS and YFSETQ. The CDR3 DNA is TGCGCCAGCAGCTCGCAGGGCGGGAACACTGAAGCTTTCTTT. It translates to CASSSQGGNTEAFF.

This clonotype came up a few times. The V and J genes are TRBV5-1 and TRBJ2-3, with a possible D match to TRBD2 (5 bases). CDR1 SGHRS and CDR2 YFSETQ come from the germline V gene. CDR3 length: 14 amino acids. V was shortened by 0 bases and J by 2 bases, with 7 bases between the two germline ends. CDR3: CASSLGEHTDTQYF. For the CDR3, the DNA is TGCGCCAGCAGCTTGGGGGAGCACACAGATACGCAGTATTTT.

This clonotype was seen only a few times. For the CDR3, the DNA is TGCGCCAGCAGCCAAGGCGGGAGGGCCTACAATGAGCAGTTCTTC. This translates into CASSQGGRAYNEQFF. V usage is TRBV4-1 and J usage is TRBJ2-1; 9 nucleotides align to TRBD2. The CDR3 sequence is 15 residues long. Germline CDR1 MGHRA, CDR2 YSYEKL. The V gene end was trimmed by 1 base and the J gene end by 2 bases; junction bases not matched to a gene: 0.

V and J are TRBV11-2 and TRBJ2-1; unclear D gene. Trimming left V 5 bases short and J 8 bases short, with 13 bases between. Germline assignment: CDR1 SGHAT and CDR2 FQNNGV. There are 13 residues in the CDR3. In DNA, the CDR3 is TGTGCCAGCAGCATTCGGACCCTCGATGAGCAGTTCTTC. Protein product: CASSIRTLDEQFF.

This clonotype was observed at least ten times. The CDR3 DNA reads as TGCAGCGTTGAATTTGGGGACAACTCCTACGAGCAGTACTTC. Translating it yields CSVEFGDNSYEQYF. The V call is TRBV29-1, the J call TRBJ2-7, with D perhaps TRBD1 (6 bases). Germline assignment: CDR1 SQVTM and CDR2 ANQGSEA. The CDR3 totals 14 residues. V lost 2 bases and J 0 bases, leaving 11 bases between the germline ends.

V is TRBV28 and J is TRBJ2-7; D call uncertain. Germline V lookup: CDR1 MDHEN, CDR2 SYDVKM. The V gene lost 3 bases and the J gene lost 4 bases, with 13 bases spanning the gap. This CDR3 contains 14 residues. The CDR3 DNA reads TGTGCCAGCAGTTTCAGTCCCCAGCCATACGAGCAGTACTTC. It specifies CASSFSPQPYEQYF.

This clonotype appeared many times. The chain carries TRBV11-2 and TRBJ1-1; no definite D call. CDR1 is SGHAT, CDR2 FQNNGV, per germline. Trimming removed 0 bases from V and 0 bases from J, with 8 bases in between. This CDR3 spans 15 amino acids. CDR3 coding DNA: TGTGCCAGCAGCTTAGATTATGGGTTGAACACTGAAGCTTTCTTT. Encoded protein: CASSLDYGLNTEAFF.

This clonotype was counted ten times or more. The CDR3 bases are TGTGCCAGCCAGGGACAGATCTACGAGCAGTACTTC. This sequence encodes CASQGQIYEQYF. V is TRBV28 and J is TRBJ2-7, with 7 bases lining up with TRBD1. The CDR3 has 12 amino acids. Germline loops: CDR1 MDHEN, CDR2 SYDVKM. The J segment lost 3 bases and the V segment lost 8 bases, leaving 4 bases of the junction unmatched.

This rearrangement joins TRBV11-2 to TRBJ1-2; no clear D gene. Germline CDR1 and CDR2: SGHAT and FQNNGV. The ends were cut back, 4 bases at V and 7 bases at J, with 16 bases in the middle. There are 14 residues in the CDR3. For the CDR3, the DNA is TGTGCCAGCAGCTCTCGGACCGTTCAGCCTGGCTACACCTTC. Translation: CASSSRTVQPGYTF.

V and J are TRBV28 and TRBJ2-7; D uncertain. V was pared by 5 bases and J by 2 bases, with 10 bases between. This CDR3 is 13 amino acids long. Germline CDR1 reads MDHEN; CDR2 reads SYDVKM. CDR3 DNA sequence: TGTGCCAGCAGTCACAGTTCAGCCTACGAGCAGTACTTC. Translated: CASSHSSAYEQYF.

The rearrangement links TRBV24-1 to TRBJ1-4; no clear D gene. The CDR3 loop spans 19 amino acids. The germline V gene encodes CDR1 KGHDR and CDR2 SFDVKD. The germline V and J ends were trimmed by 0 bases and 0 bases, with 16 bases remaining between them. CDR3 in amino acids: CATSDLRTATYATNEKLFF. In DNA, the CDR3 is TGTGCCACCAGTGATTTGCGGACGGCAACGTACGCAACTAATGAAAAACTGTTTTTT.

In this sample, this clonotype turned up many times. The CDR3 DNA sequence: TGTGCCAGCAGCTGGCCCCTAGATCAAGAGACCCAGTACTTC. Encoded protein: CASSWPLDQETQYF. The chain uses TRBV5-6 and TRBJ2-5; D is ambiguous. V dropped 3 bases and J dropped 2 bases, with 11 bases sitting between them. The CDR3 contains 14 residues. Germline V CDR1 and CDR2: SGHDT, YYEEEE.

Ten or more counts support this clonotype. This rearrangement joins TRBV19 to TRBJ2-4; D is tentatively TRBD1 or TRBD2 (5 bases each). The CDR3 covers 15 residues. CDR1 LNHDA and CDR2 SQIVND come from the germline V gene (reference sequence). The germline V and J ends were trimmed by 4 bases and 9 bases, with 19 bases remaining between them. The CDR3 protein is CASSNWWDQSSIQYF. Written as DNA, the CDR3 is TGTGCCAGTAGTAATTGGTGGGACCAGAGTAGCATTCAGTACTTC.

The chain uses TRBV7-9 and TRBJ2-1; D gene unclear. CDR1 and CDR2 (germline): SEHNR, FQNEAQ (reference sequence). The germline V and J ends were trimmed by 6 bases and 9 bases, with 12 bases remaining between them. The CDR3 is made up of 12 amino acids. CDR3 amino acids: CASRTFLGEQFF. The CDR3 region has the DNA TGTGCCAGCAGGACCTTCCTAGGTGAGCAGTTCTTC.

This clonotype was picked up a small number of times. The CDR3 coding sequence is TGTGCCAGCAGCTTAAGACAGGGAACATTGAACACTGAAGCTTTCTTT. This sequence encodes CASSLRQGTLNTEAFF. V gene TRBV7-6 combines with J gene TRBJ1-1; 7 bases are a match to TRBD1. The CDR3 extends over 16 amino acids. Germline CDR1 SGHVS, CDR2 FNYEAQ. Trimming cost V 2 bases and J 0 bases; bases outside gene matches: 6.